The 22 T cell receptor beta chains below come from one sample, sequenced in a study of blood T cell repertoires in COVID-19. The table came from immunoSEQ multiplex PCR; TCRdb's copy has only in-frame clones and leaves some out. In the table there are over 85,000 clones, roughly 82% of which are singletons. The sample comprised peripheral blood. The receptors stem from an older woman with acute or convalescent COVID-19.

The chain has TRBV19 and TRBJ2-2, with a tentative D call TRBD1 (5 bases). The CDR3 is 14 amino acids. The V end was cut by 5 bases, the J end by 2 bases, with 9 bases between. Germline V gene lookup returns CDR1 LNHDA and CDR2 SQIVND (reference sequence). The CDR3 DNA sequence: TGTGCCAGTAGTTACAGGACCAACACCGGGGAGCTGTTTTTT. Encoded protein: CASSYRTNTGELFF. The whole variable domain, filled in from reference TRBV19 and TRBJ2-2, reads DGGITQSPKYLFRKEGQNVTLSCEQNLNHDAMYWYRQDPGQGLRLIYYSQIVNDFQKGDIAEGYSVSREKKESFPLTVTSAQKNPTAFYLCASSYRTNTGELFFGEGSRLTVL.

The chain is built from TRBV4-2 and TRBJ2-3; weak D call: TRBD1 (5 bases). Between the trimmed V and J ends, which lost 1 base and 4 bases, there was a span of 6 bases. The CDR3 totals 13 residues. Germline CDR1 LGHNA, CDR2 YNFKEQ. CDR3 nucleotides: TGTGCCAGCAGCCAAGCCAGGGCAGATACGCAGTATTTT. Its translation: CASSQARADTQYF.

This clone was seen once. The chain is built from TRBV29-1 and TRBJ1-3, with 9 bases lining up with TRBD1. This CDR3 contains 15 residues. Germline assignment: CDR1 SQVTM and CDR2 ANQGSEA. V gave up 5 bases and J gave up 4 bases; unmatched junction bases: 9. This CDR3 is CSVSLGQGSGNTIYF. The DNA for the CDR3 is TGCAGCGTTTCCCTTGGACAGGGGTCGGGAAACACCATATATTTT. The variable domain in full, with the rest retrieved from reference TRBV29-1 and TRBJ1-3, is SAVISQKPSRDICQRGTSLTIQCQVDSQVTMMFWYRQQPGQSLTLIATANQGSEATYESGFVIDKFPISRPNLTFSTLTVSNMSPEDSSIYLCSVSLGQGSGNTIYFGEGSWLTVV.

CDR3 nucleotides: TGTGCCAGCAGAGCGGGGGCCTATGGCTACACCTTC. It yields the protein CASRAGAYGYTF. The chain couples TRBV25-1 to TRBJ1-2, with D possibly matching TRBD1 (6 bases). Germline V gene data show CDR1 as MGHDK and CDR2 as SYGVNS. The CDR3 is made up of 12 amino acids. The V gene lost 6 bases and the J gene lost 4 bases, with 9 bases spanning the gap.

CDR3 region: CASSSYRGSSPLHF. CDR3 in DNA: TGTGCCAGCAGCTCCTACAGGGGTAGTTCACCCCTCCACTTT. The chain has TRBV7-2 and TRBJ1-6; 7 bases agree with TRBD1. V lost 4 bases to trimming and J lost 9 bases; unmatched junction nucleotides: 6. The germline gives CDR1 SGHTA, CDR2 FQGNSA. The CDR3 covers 14 residues.

Turning to this clone: Other DNA sequences of this sample code for an identical CDR3. The chain uses TRBV18 and TRBJ2-1; TRBD2 matches at 13 bases. Germline V CDR1 and CDR2: KGHSH, LQKENI. The V and J ends lost 2 bases and 5 bases, in that order; junction bases with no gene match: 0. CDR3 length: 15 residues. DNA of the CDR3: TGTGCCAGCTCACCAGGACTAGCGGGGGACAATGAGCAGTTCTTC. Residues: CASSPGLAGDNEQFF.

V and J are TRBV5-1 and TRBJ2-7; 9 bases align to TRBD1. The CDR3 consists of 13 residues. CDR1 SGHRS and CDR2 YFSETQ come from the germline V gene. V shed 4 bases, J shed 5 bases, and the junction held 4 bases outside the gene matches. The DNA of the CDR3 is TGCGCCAGCAGCAAGGACAGGGGTAACGAGCAGTACTTC. Translation: CASSKDRGNEQYF.

This clone has only a few counts. This chain links TRBV30 with TRBJ2-1; possible D gene TRBD1, 5 bases. This CDR3 spans 13 amino acids. Germline assignment: CDR1 GTSNPN and CDR2 SVGIG (reference sequence). The V end was cut by 5 bases, the J end by 6 bases, with 14 bases between. This chain's CDR3 is CAWAPGHSNEQFF. The CDR3 region has the DNA TGTGCCTGGGCACCAGGACACAGCAATGAGCAGTTCTTC.

This clone was seen only a few times. This chain joins TRBV30 and TRBJ1-1, with 8 bases fitting TRBD1. Germline V gives CDR1 GTSNPN, CDR2 SVGIG (reference sequence). This CDR3 is 13 amino acids long. CDR3 sequence (DNA): TGTGCGTCAGGGGGCTCGTGGAACACTGAAGCTTTCTTT. This codes for CASGGSWNTEAFF.

This clone has a single count. The chain recombines TRBV30 with TRBJ1-2, with D possibly matching TRBD1 (5 bases). CDR3 length: 13 amino acids. Germline values: CDR1 GTSNPN, CDR2 SVGIG (reference sequence). V lost 1 base and J 3 bases, leaving 9 bases between the germline ends. The CDR3 DNA sequence: TGTGCCTGGAGTGCGACAGCTTACTATGGCTACACCTTC. Its protein product is CAWSATAYYGYTF.

The J gene is TRBJ2-7, the V gene TRBV2, with 8 bases that match TRBD2. Germline values: CDR1 SNHLY, CDR2 FYNNEI. Unmatched junction bases numbered 12, after V lost 6 bases and J lost 5 bases. The CDR3 runs to 15 residues. The CDR3 loop reads CASRRAGESFHEQYF. Written as DNA, the CDR3 is TGTGCCAGCAGAAGAGCGGGGGAAAGTTTCCACGAGCAGTACTTC.

In its sample, this clone was seen once. The J gene is TRBJ2-1, the V gene TRBV3-1 (or the pseudogene TRBV3-2), with D possibly TRBD2 on 6 matching bases. Per germline, CDR1 LGHDT and CDR2 YNNKEL (reference sequence). V was shortened by 1 base and J by 10 bases, with 17 bases between the two germline ends. The CDR3 runs 15 residues. The CDR3 is CASSQVGQGGWEQFF. For the CDR3, the DNA is TGTGCCAGCAGCCAAGTAGGGCAGGGAGGATGGGAGCAGTTCTTC.

The V call is TRBV7-3, the J call TRBJ2-7; TRBD1 matches at 8 bases. This CDR3 has 16 residues. CDR1 is SGHTA and CDR2 is FQGTGA in the germline V gene. V gave up 2 bases and J gave up 3 bases; unmatched junction bases: 9. CDR3 amino acids: CASSLGGQVGIYEQYF. The CDR3, as DNA: TGTGCCAGCAGCTTAGGGGGACAGGTAGGGATCTACGAGCAGTACTTC.

This clone was counted between two and nine times. The chain joins TRBV7-9 to TRBJ2-4; 8 bases agree with TRBD2. The CDR3 has 16 amino acids. Germline CDR1 and CDR2: SEHNR and FQNEAQ (reference sequence). The V segment lost 7 bases and the J segment 7 bases; nucleotides outside the gene matches: 15. The CDR3 region is CASTNKGKRGRNIQYF. The CDR3 nucleotides read TGTGCCAGCACCAACAAAGGCAAGCGGGGGAGGAACATTCAGTACTTC.

The chain is built from TRBV5-8 and TRBJ1-4; D is unclear. Per the germline V gene, CDR1 is SGHTS and CDR2 is YDEGEE. V dropped 1 base and J dropped 8 bases, with 15 bases sitting between them. This CDR3 has 15 residues. This chain's CDR3 is CASSLPRGTDEKLFF. The DNA for the CDR3 is TGTGCCAGCAGCTTGCCCCGGGGTACGGACGAAAAACTGTTTTTT.

This clone has only a few counts. The chain employs TRBV6-2 or TRBV6-3 and TRBJ1-3; D gene unclear. V gave up 2 bases and J gave up 0 bases, with 8 bases separating them. CDR1 and CDR2 from the germline V gene are MNHEY and SVGEGT. CDR3 length: 15 amino acids. The CDR3 DNA follows: TGTGCCAGCAGTTACGACACCCACTCTGGAAACACCATATATTTT. Encoded protein: CASSYDTHSGNTIYF.

The table lists this clone with a few counts. The genes are TRBV2 and TRBJ2-7; D is perhaps TRBD2 (5 bases). Germline V gene lookup returns CDR1 SNHLY and CDR2 FYNNEI. The CDR3 is made up of 13 amino acids. V was cut by 6 bases and J by 3 bases, with 12 bases left in between. CDR3 sequence (DNA): TGTGCCAGCAGGGCGGACGGGATCTACGAGCAGTACTTC. Amino acid sequence: CASRADGIYEQYF.

CDR3 nucleotides: TGTGCCAGCAGCCCAGACAGGGGTTTCGGAAACACCATATATTTT. Encoded protein: CASSPDRGFGNTIYF. The chain is built from TRBV7-8 and TRBJ1-3; 8 bases line up with TRBD1. From germline, CDR1 is SGHVS and CDR2 FQNEAQ. This CDR3 is built from 15 residues. J was trimmed by 4 bases and V by 5 bases; bases with no gene match: 7.

The chain joins TRBV28 to TRBJ2-1, with 8 bases lining up with TRBD2. Germline assignment: CDR1 MDHEN and CDR2 SYDVKM. This CDR3 has 16 residues. The V and J ends lost 5 bases and 0 bases, in that order; junction bases with no gene match: 6. CDR3 in amino acids: CASSGLLAASYNEQFF. CDR3 DNA sequence: TGTGCCAGCAGTGGACTACTAGCGGCCTCCTACAATGAGCAGTTCTTC.

The J gene is TRBJ1-2, the V gene TRBV7-3, with 8 bases fitting TRBD1. CDR3 size: 17 residues. Unmatched junction bases numbered 13, after V lost 0 bases and J lost 7 bases. Germline lookup yields CDR1 SGHTA and CDR2 FQGTGA. The CDR3 sequence is CASSLTGGTGAERGYTF. The DNA for the CDR3 is TGTGCCAGCAGCTTAACAGGGGGGACAGGAGCAGAGCGTGGCTACACCTTC.

DNA for the CDR3: TGCGCCAGCAGCCAAGCCCGGGCCAACCGGGGAGATACGCAGTATTTT. This encodes CASSQARANRGDTQYF. The chain recombines TRBV5-1 with TRBJ2-3; a weak D match, TRBD2 (5 bases). V lost 4 bases and J 5 bases, leaving 20 bases between the germline ends. Germline CDR1 reads SGHRS; CDR2 reads YFSETQ. The CDR3 contains 16 residues.

This clone was picked up a small number of times. The chain combines TRBV7-8 with TRBJ2-3, with 7 positions matching TRBD2. CDR1 SGHVS and CDR2 FQNEAQ come from the germline V gene. The CDR3 extends over 15 amino acids. The V gene end was trimmed by 4 bases and the J gene end by 5 bases; junction bases not matched to a gene: 9. The CDR3 sequence is CASSSGGRRRDTQYF. The CDR3, as DNA: TGTGCCAGCAGCTCGGGAGGTCGTCGGAGAGATACGCAGTATTTT. Filled out from reference TRBV7-8 and TRBJ2-3, the complete variable domain reads GAGVSQSPRYKVAKRGQDVALRCDPISGHVSLFWYQQALGQGPEFLTYFQNEAQLDKSGLPSDRFFAERPEGSVSTLKIQRTQQEDSAVYLCASSSGGRRRDTQYFGPGTRLTVL.